The entry that follows covers one T cell receptor beta chain sequence. This specimen belongs to a study of shared clonotypes between healthy human individuals. Repertoires were generated with immunoSEQ multiplex PCR, while TCRdb's copy carries only in-frame clones and drops some. This table has about 1 million clones, around 82% appearing once. This CDR3 spans 14 amino acids. In germline, CDR1 is SGHNT, CDR2 YYREEE (reference sequence). V lost 4 bases and J lost 1, with 10 bases in between. Sequencing was performed on memory CD4+ T cells from PBMCs. The subset is: CD45RA-negative fraction. The sequence came from a man between 18 and 29 years old in good health. Some clones in this sample may be carry-over from other donors' samples. The genes are TRBV5-4 and TRBJ2-3, with D possibly being TRBD1 (6 bases). The CDR3 protein is CASSPRQGTDTQYF. The CDR3 DNA is TGTGCCAGCAGCCCAAGACAGGGCACAGATACGCAGTATTTT.